Listed here are 2 T cell receptor beta chains from one sample, sequenced in a study of immune heterogeneity within non-small cell lung tumors. With around 0.6 ug used per sample, the template was genomic DNA from bulk tumor. Several widely spaced biopsies per primary tumor were taken during surgery. Curative surgery was undertaken by patients, who had untreated, newly diagnosed non-small cell lung cancer. With 32 V and 13 J primers, multiplex PCR amplified the TCR beta CDR3. TCRdb processed the multiplex PCR reads anew with MiXCR; each CDR3 protein has one entry. The data show tens of thousands of distinct CDR3 sequences, 25% to 35% seen once. Sequencing was carried out using lung tumor tissue. These receptors all stem from a middle-aged man with non-small cell lung cancer.

Of note for this clonotype: This may stem from a read error, because a much larger clone lies one nucleotide away. The rearrangement links TRBV15 to TRBJ2-3, with D possibly being TRBD2 (6 bases). This CDR3 is 14 amino acids long. CDR1 is LNHNV and CDR2 is YYDKDF in the germline V gene (reference sequence). CDR3 in amino acids: CATGYPGVTGTQYF. The CDR3 region has the DNA TGTGCCACCGGTTACCCGGGAGTAACAGGTACGCAGTATTTT. The full variable domain, completed using reference TRBV15 and TRBJ2-3, is DAMVIQNPRYQVTQFGKPVTLSCSQTLNHNVMYWYQQKSSQAPKLLFHYYDKDFNNEADTPDNFQSRRPNTSFCFLDIRSPGLGDTAMYLCATGYPGVTGTQYFGPGTRLTVL.

As concerns this clonotype: With a much larger clone just one base away, this may be a read error. This chain uses TRBV7-2 with TRBJ1-5; a possible D gene is TRBD1 (6 bases). The CDR3 loop spans 16 amino acids. CDR1 is SGHTA, CDR2 FQGNSA, per germline. V gave up 0 bases and J gave up 4 bases, with 13 bases separating them. The CDR3 reads CASSLAVRGENQPQHF. The DNA for the CDR3 is TGTGCCAGCAGCTTAGCGGTCAGGGGTGAGAATCAGCCCCAGCATTTT.